Below, 9 T cell receptor beta chains from the same sample are listed, as sequenced in a study of T cell repertoires in cytomegalovirus infection. TCRdb reanalysed the reads using MiXCR and keeps one entry per CDR3 protein. The sample lists 40,000 to 50,000 distinct CDR3 sequences, 20% to 25% occurring once. Their antigens remain unidentified. Sample: PBMCs, sequenced either directly or after in vitro stimulation (not recorded which). All receptors derive from a human donor in good health (CMV status not recorded). Some clones in this sample may be carry-over from other donors' samples.

DNA of the CDR3: TGTGCCAGCAGTTTTAGGTGGGGTGAGGTTCTTCTCACCTTC. Translation gives CASSFRWGEVLLTF. The rearrangement uses TRBV27 and TRBJ1-2; D gene ambiguous. CDR1 and CDR2 from the germline V gene are MNHEY and SMNVEV (reference sequence). This CDR3 is 14 amino acids long. Trimming shortened V by 3 bases and J by 13 bases, and 21 bases separated the two germline ends.

This clonotype was found a few times. The chain has TRBV20-1 and TRBJ2-6, with TRBD1 as a possible D gene (8 bases). Germline values: CDR1 DFQATT, CDR2 SNEGSKA (reference sequence). Trimming removed 1 base from V and 2 bases from J, with 18 bases in between. This CDR3 is 18 amino acids long. CDR3 coding DNA: TGCAGTGCTAGAGTGCGGACAGGGAGGGTTACTGGGGCCAACGTCCTGACTTTC. Protein sequence: CSARVRTGRVTGANVLTF.

This clonotype showed up many times. The rearrangement uses TRBV12-3 or TRBV12-4 and TRBJ1-5; TRBD1 is a possible D gene (6 bases). The CDR3 runs 16 residues. V was pared by 4 bases and J by 0 bases, with 13 bases between. The CDR3: CASSSNRENSNQPQHF. In nucleotides, the CDR3 is TGTGCCAGCAGTTCGAACAGGGAAAATAGCAATCAGCCCCAGCATTTT.

The chain recombines TRBV19 with TRBJ2-3; TRBD1 matches 7 bases. This CDR3 comprises 12 residues. CDR1 is LNHDA, CDR2 SQIVND, per germline (reference sequence). J lost 6 bases, V lost 6 bases, and 3 bases had no gene match. CDR3 sequence reads: CASRDRADTQYF. CDR3 nucleotide sequence: TGTGCCAGTAGAGACAGGGCCGATACGCAGTATTTT.

This chain uses TRBV6-6 with TRBJ2-5; no reliable D call. Germline-derived CDR1 and CDR2 are MNHNY and SVGAGI (reference sequence). This CDR3 is 12 amino acids long. Trimming took 2 bases from V and 5 from J, leaving 6 bases between them. CDR3 sequence reads: CASSYRAETQYF. In nucleotides, the CDR3 is TGTGCCAGCAGTTACAGGGCCGAGACCCAGTACTTC.

This chain uses TRBV29-1 with TRBJ2-3, with TRBD1 matching over 7 bases. Germline V gene lookup returns CDR1 SQVTM and CDR2 ANQGSEA. The CDR3 has 12 residues. J lost 0 bases, V lost 7 bases, and 1 base had no gene match. The CDR3 nucleotides read TGCAGCGCGGGACAGAGCACAGATACGCAGTATTTT. This translates into CSAGQSTDTQYF.

This clonotype was detected many times. This chain connects TRBV4-1 to TRBJ2-3, with D maybe TRBD2 (5 bases). This CDR3 has 15 amino acids. V was trimmed by 6 bases and J by 0 bases, leaving 13 bases between them. CDR1 and CDR2 from the germline V gene are MGHRA and YSYEKL. CDR3 in amino acids: CASRQREGSTDTQYF. The CDR3 region has the DNA TGCGCCAGCAGACAACGGGAAGGGAGCACAGATACGCAGTATTTT.

This clonotype was observed at least ten times. The rearrangement uses TRBV12-3 or TRBV12-4 and TRBJ1-6; the D gene is possibly TRBD1 (6 bases). CDR3 size: 15 residues. The V end lost 5 bases, the J end lost 7 bases, and 15 bases lay between the germline ends. The CDR3, as DNA: TGTGCCAGCAGTGGGGGGGGGGGGCCGAATTCACCCCTCCACTTT. Amino acid sequence: CASSGGGGPNSPLHF.

This clonotype appeared many times. The CDR3 is CASSLSRQETQYF. The CDR3 nucleotides are TGTGCCAGCAGCTTAAGCCGGCAAGAGACCCAGTACTTC. The chain is built from TRBV7-8 and TRBJ2-5; D uncertain. V lost 2 bases, J lost 2 bases, and 6 bases lay in between. The CDR3 extends over 13 amino acids. Germline V gives CDR1 SGHVS, CDR2 FQNEAQ.